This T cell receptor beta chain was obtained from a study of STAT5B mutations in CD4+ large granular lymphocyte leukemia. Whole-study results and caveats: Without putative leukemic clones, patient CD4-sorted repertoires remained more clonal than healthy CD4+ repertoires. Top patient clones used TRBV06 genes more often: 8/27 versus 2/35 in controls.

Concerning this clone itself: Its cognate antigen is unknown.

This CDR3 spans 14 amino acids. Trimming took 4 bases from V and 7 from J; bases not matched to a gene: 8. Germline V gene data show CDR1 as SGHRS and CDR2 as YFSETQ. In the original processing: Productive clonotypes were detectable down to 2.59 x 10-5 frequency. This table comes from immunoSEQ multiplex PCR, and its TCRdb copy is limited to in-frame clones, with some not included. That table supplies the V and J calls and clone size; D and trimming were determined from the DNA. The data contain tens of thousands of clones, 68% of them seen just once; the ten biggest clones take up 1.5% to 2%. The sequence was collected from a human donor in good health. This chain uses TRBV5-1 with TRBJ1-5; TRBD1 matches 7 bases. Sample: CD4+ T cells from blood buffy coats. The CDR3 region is CASSLRGAGQPQHF. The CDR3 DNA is TGCGCCAGCAGCCTCAGGGGGGCAGGGCAGCCCCAGCATTTT.